The following is a TCR beta chain sequence with its context. The sample belongs to a study of OX40 agonist ivuxolimab in advanced cancers. The CDR3 extends over 14 amino acids. After removal of 6 bases from V and 6 bases from J, the junction contained 10 bases not matched to a gene. Germline loops: CDR1 MNHEY, CDR2 SVGAGI. The method was immunoSEQ multiplex PCR; TCRdb's version includes in-frame clones alone and lacks a portion of them. The data hold roughly 68,000 clones, with around 84% observed a single time. J is TRBJ2-5 and V is TRBV6-5; TRBD2 matches 7 bases. This material consisted of CD4+ or CD8+ T cells sorted from blood, taken in a trial of the OX40 agonist ivuxolimab. This TCR was sampled from an adult with an advanced solid tumor such as melanoma, head and neck, liver or kidney cancer. The CDR3 DNA sequence: TGTGCCAGCAGCCTCGTCGGCGGGGGAAAGACCCAGTACTTC. It translates to CASSLVGGGKTQYF.